This record covers a single T cell receptor (beta chain). Its antigen is unknown. The sample comes from a study of shared clonotypes between healthy human individuals. Study outcomes and limitations: Although depth was large, rarefaction showed that sequencing of the sorted subsets was incomplete.

Losses at the gene ends were 3 bases for V and 6 bases for J; bases not matched to a gene: 13. Germline CDR1 reads SGHKS; CDR2 reads YYEKEE (reference sequence). The CDR3 runs 18 residues. The table came from immunoSEQ multiplex PCR; TCRdb's copy has only in-frame clones and leaves some out. The sample includes around 1,100,000 clones, 60% to 80% of them seen just once. Each of the donors was a healthy adult who was HIV-negative and had not had a recent acute infection or vaccination. Splitting of CD4+ cells produced CD45RA+ naive and CD45RA-negative memory subsets. Sequencing input: memory CD4+ T cells from PBMCs. Subset meaning: CD45RA-negative fraction. The TCR originated in a man younger than 35 in good health. Some clones in this sample may be carry-over from other donors' samples. This sequence joins TRBV5-5 and TRBJ1-4; 11 positions match TRBD1. The CDR3, as DNA: TGTGCCAGCAGCTGGAGGACAGGGGGCGCTTTTAGGGATGAAAAACTGTTTTTT. This encodes CASSWRTGGAFRDEKLFF.